Below, 27 T cell receptor beta chains from the same sample are listed, as sequenced in a study of CD8 T cells in Susac syndrome. cDNA came from about 0.5 to 1 ug RNA primed by random hexamers. TCRdb recomputed calls from the immunoSEQ multiplex PCR reads with MiXCR, one row per CDR3 protein. Counted here are hundreds of thousands of distinct CDR3 sequences, 70% to 90% occurring once; the ten biggest clones make up 0.11%. The sequenced sample was CD8+ T cells from PBMCs. All receptors come from a human donor with multiple sclerosis.

V is TRBV4-2 and J is TRBJ2-1; D unclear. CDR1 and CDR2 (germline): LGHNA, YNFKEQ. V lost 0 bases to trimming and J lost 10 bases, with 16 bases between them. The CDR3 extends over 15 amino acids. Written as DNA, the CDR3 is TGTGCCAGCAGCCAAGATGGATACTCCCTCGGCGAGCAGTTCTTC. Its translation: CASSQDGYSLGEQFF.

The V and J genes are TRBV9 and TRBJ1-2; D is unresolved. Trimming cost V 0 bases and J 8 bases, with 11 bases left between them. There are 13 residues in the CDR3. CDR1 is SGDLS, CDR2 YYNGEE, per germline. This CDR3 is CASSVGGVGGYTF. CDR3 DNA sequence: TGTGCCAGCAGCGTAGGAGGCGTGGGGGGCTACACCTTC.

The chain employs TRBV10-3 and TRBJ1-1; D gene uncertain. V was clipped by 0 bases and J by 4 bases, with 9 bases between them. In germline, CDR1 is ENHRY, CDR2 SYGVKD. CDR3 length: 14 residues. The CDR3 DNA reads TGTGCCATCAGTGAGTCGATTACACGCACTGAAGCTTTCTTT. Protein product: CAISESITRTEAFF.

This clonotype was seen just once. The V and J genes are TRBV5-1 and TRBJ1-1; the D gene is possibly TRBD1 (5 bases). From germline, CDR1 is SGHRS and CDR2 YFSETQ. The CDR3 is 15 amino acids. Trimming cost V 4 bases and J 11 bases, with 24 bases left between them. The CDR3 DNA follows: TGCGCCAGCAGCCCGGGCGTGGTTAGACAGAAGGATGCTTTCTTT. This sequence encodes CASSPGVVRQKDAFF. Full variable domain (rest looked up from reference TRBV5-1 and TRBJ1-1): KAGVTQTPRYLIKTRGQQVTLSCSPISGHRSVSWYQQTPGQGLQFLFEYFSETQRNKGNFPGRFSGRQFSNSRSEMNVSTLELGDSALYLCASSPGVVRQKDAFFGQGTRLTVV.

The rearrangement uses TRBV14 and TRBJ2-7; 8 bases match TRBD2. This CDR3 is built from 16 residues. V dropped 8 bases and J dropped 0; count of bases not matched to a gene: 12. Looked up from germline, CDR1 is SGHDN and CDR2 is FVKESK. The CDR3 here is CASLGGSGKYSYEQYF. CDR3 coding DNA: TGTGCCAGCCTAGGGGGTAGCGGGAAATACTCCTACGAGCAGTACTTC.

The chain couples TRBV27 to TRBJ2-6, with unresolved D. The V gene's germline CDR1 is MNHEY and CDR2 SMNVEV (reference sequence). Deletions cut 3 bases from V and 2 bases from J, with 8 bases between. CDR3 length: 15 residues. The CDR3 loop reads CASSLSAAGANVLTF. The CDR3 region has the DNA TGTGCCAGCAGTTTGAGTGCTGCTGGGGCCAACGTCCTGACTTTC.

The J gene is TRBJ2-7, the V gene TRBV2; D unclear. Germline CDR1 is SNHLY and CDR2 is FYNNEI. Trimming left V 0 bases short and J 7 bases short, with 10 bases between. The CDR3 has 13 residues. The CDR3 loop reads CASSEALPREQYF. The CDR3 DNA reads TGTGCCAGCAGTGAAGCCCTCCCCCGGGAGCAGTACTTC.

The chain couples TRBV27 to TRBJ1-1; D remains unclear. Trimming shortened V by 2 bases and J by 2 bases, and 9 bases separated the two germline ends. The CDR3 covers 14 residues. Germline V gives CDR1 MNHEY, CDR2 SMNVEV (reference sequence). The CDR3, as DNA: TGTGCCAGCAGTTTACAAAAGATTAACACTGAAGCTTTCTTT. It specifies CASSLQKINTEAFF.

V is TRBV6-1 and J is TRBJ1-6; D is perhaps TRBD1 (5 bases). Trimming cost V 7 bases and J 13 bases, with 29 bases left between them. The CDR3 extends over 17 amino acids. CDR1 is MNHNS and CDR2 is SASEGT in the germline V gene. The CDR3 loop is CASTRGTSEGRGTPLHF. The CDR3 region has the DNA TGTGCCAGCACCCGCGGGACTAGTGAGGGGAGGGGTACGCCCCTCCACTTT.

The CDR3 region has the DNA TGCAGTGCTAGATCGCCTAGCGGAGCCTACGAGCAGTACTTC. This encodes CSARSPSGAYEQYF. V gene TRBV20-1 combines with J gene TRBJ2-7; 7 positions match TRBD2. The germline gives CDR1 DFQATT, CDR2 SNEGSKA (reference sequence). V was clipped by 2 bases and J by 2 bases; unmatched bases: 6. The CDR3 contains 14 residues.

Note on this clonotype: At one end, the junction sequence differs from germline, possibly due to a read error. The V call is TRBV13, the J call TRBJ2-7, with D maybe TRBD1 (6 bases). CDR1 is PRHDT and CDR2 is FYEKMQ in the germline V gene (reference sequence). There are 14 residues in the CDR3. This CDR3 reads CVSSQTGKGHEQYF. CDR3 coding DNA: TGTGTCAGCAGCCAGACAGGAAAGGGGCACGAGCAGTACTTC.

This clonotype is a singleton in its sample. J is TRBJ2-3 and V is TRBV28; 12 bases agree with TRBD2. Germline values: CDR1 MDHEN, CDR2 SYDVKM. The CDR3 sequence is 15 residues long. The junction had 8 bases not matched to a gene; V was cut back by 7 bases and J by 6 bases. CDR3 region: CASTPWGTSGDTQYF. The CDR3 DNA reads TGTGCCAGCACCCCTTGGGGGACTAGCGGGGATACGCAGTATTTT.

The V and J genes are TRBV28 and TRBJ2-5, with 9 bases that match TRBD2. V shed 6 bases, J shed 3 bases, and the junction held 11 bases outside the gene matches. The CDR3 runs 16 residues. The germline CDR1 and CDR2 sequences are MDHEN and SYDVKM. The CDR3 here is CASSRRVPSGKETQYF. CDR3 bases: TGTGCCAGCAGCCGACGCGTCCCTAGCGGGAAAGAGACCCAGTACTTC.

This clonotype was found once. V usage is TRBV11-2 and J usage is TRBJ2-7; the match to TRBD2 covers 10 bases. Unmatched junction bases numbered 11, after V lost 5 bases and J lost 7 bases. This CDR3 is 15 amino acids long. Per the germline V gene, CDR1 is SGHAT and CDR2 is FQNNGV. This CDR3 reads CASSRASGRLREQYF. In nucleotides, the CDR3 is TGTGCCAGCAGCCGGGCTAGCGGGAGATTGCGGGAGCAGTACTTC.

This CDR3 is CASSSLPPSPYEQYF. Here the CDR3 DNA reads TGTGCCAGCAGTTCCCTCCCCCCCAGTCCCTACGAGCAGTACTTC. The chain couples TRBV28 to TRBJ2-7; D ambiguous. The V gene lost 4 bases and the J gene lost 2 bases, with 15 bases spanning the gap. Per the germline V gene, CDR1 is MDHEN and CDR2 is SYDVKM. This CDR3 contains 15 residues.

This chain connects TRBV13 to TRBJ1-2, with 7 bases matching TRBD1. With V trimmed by 0 bases and J by 6 bases, 10 bases remained unmatched. Germline CDR1 reads PRHDT; CDR2 reads FYEKMQ (reference sequence). There are 16 residues in the CDR3. The CDR3 DNA sequence: TGTGCCAGCAGCTTAGGAAGACAGGGCATTCTACATGGCTACACCTTC. Amino acids: CASSLGRQGILHGYTF.

The chain employs TRBV27 and TRBJ2-4; D may be TRBD1 (6 bases). This CDR3 comprises 15 residues. Trimming removed 3 bases at V and 2 bases at J, with 11 bases between. CDR1 MNHEY and CDR2 SMNVEV come from the germline V gene (reference sequence). The CDR3 loop is CASSLNRVPKNIQYF. As DNA, the CDR3 is TGTGCCAGCAGTTTGAACAGGGTTCCCAAAAACATTCAGTACTTC.

The rearrangement joins TRBV20-1 to TRBJ2-3, with D unresolved. V lost 1 base, J lost 2 bases, and 19 bases lay in between. This CDR3 comprises 17 residues. Germline loops: CDR1 DFQATT, CDR2 SNEGSKA (reference sequence). The CDR3 here is CSARGRFLTATTDTQYF. As DNA, the CDR3 is TGCAGTGCTAGAGGCCGCTTTCTAACAGCGACCACAGATACGCAGTATTTT.

The chain recombines TRBV3-1 with TRBJ2-3; TRBD2 might be the D (6 bases). This CDR3 comprises 16 residues. Trimming removed 3 bases at V and 3 bases at J, with 16 bases between. The germline V gene encodes CDR1 LGHDT and CDR2 YNNKEL (reference sequence). This CDR3 reads CASSHGGGSLTDTQYF. Written as DNA, the CDR3 is TGTGCCAGCAGCCACGGGGGAGGAAGTCTAACAGATACGCAGTATTTT.

The chain employs TRBV27 and TRBJ1-3; 7 nucleotides match TRBD1. The CDR3 covers 14 residues. Germline V gene data show CDR1 as MNHEY and CDR2 as SMNVEV (reference sequence). V shed 5 bases, J shed 2 bases, and the junction held 3 bases outside the gene matches. In DNA, the CDR3 is TGTGCCAGCAGTGCCGACAGGGCTGGAAACACCATATATTTT. This translates into CASSADRAGNTIYF.

This clonotype was detected a few times. This sequence joins TRBV4-1 and TRBJ2-7; the D is unclear. This CDR3 contains 13 residues. CDR1 is MGHRA and CDR2 is YSYEKL in the germline V gene. Trimming removed 2 bases at V and 3 bases at J, with 8 bases between. In DNA, the CDR3 is TGCGCCAGCAGCCAAAGGTCCAACTACGAGCAGTACTTC. It is translated as CASSQRSNYEQYF.

V gene TRBV28 combines with J gene TRBJ2-7; 11 bases line up with TRBD2. This CDR3 is built from 16 residues. The junction had 13 bases not matched to a gene; V was cut back by 7 bases and J by 5 bases. CDR1 MDHEN and CDR2 SYDVKM come from the germline V gene. The DNA of the CDR3 is TGTGCCAGCAATTCTTTGATGCAACTAGCGGGAGACGAGCAGTACTTC. Its translation is CASNSLMQLAGDEQYF.

The chain joins TRBV28 to TRBJ1-2, with 8 bases lining up with TRBD1. The germline V gene encodes CDR1 MDHEN and CDR2 SYDVKM. Trimming removed 2 bases from V and 4 bases from J; junction bases left unmatched: 6. This CDR3 region has 15 residues. The CDR3 DNA reads TGTGCCAGCAGTTTACTCCGACAGGGGAGCTATGGCTACACCTTC. Its translation: CASSLLRQGSYGYTF.

The chain joins TRBV4-2 to TRBJ2-3, with D tentatively TRBD2 (6 bases). This CDR3 contains 14 residues. Germline V lookup: CDR1 LGHNA, CDR2 YNFKEQ. V was cut by 4 bases and J by 6 bases, with 14 bases left in between. Here the CDR3 DNA reads TGTGCCAGCAGCCTCGGGAGCGTACCGGATACGCAGTATTTT. Encoded protein: CASSLGSVPDTQYF.

The chain links TRBV5-1 to TRBJ1-2; D not certain. In germline, CDR1 is SGHRS, CDR2 YFSETQ. The CDR3 is made up of 13 amino acids. Trimming removed 5 bases at V and 6 bases at J, with 14 bases between. The DNA of the CDR3 is TGCGCCAGCAGGAAAGACGCTGGGGATGGCTACACCTTC. Translating it yields CASRKDAGDGYTF.

This clonotype has more than one count but fewer than ten. The CDR3 loop is CASSLGARYEQYF. The CDR3 DNA reads TGTGCCAGCAGTTTAGGTGCCAGGTACGAGCAGTACTTC. This chain joins TRBV27 and TRBJ2-7; D not certain. This CDR3 has 13 amino acids. Germline values: CDR1 MNHEY, CDR2 SMNVEV (reference sequence). V gave up 2 bases and J gave up 4 bases, with 9 bases separating them.

V usage is TRBV7-2 and J usage is TRBJ2-2; D is possibly TRBD1 (7 bases). CDR1 SGHTA and CDR2 FQGNSA come from the germline V gene. This CDR3 is built from 16 residues. Deletions cut 5 bases from V and 7 bases from J, with 20 bases between. In nucleotides, the CDR3 is TGTGCCAGCAGCCCCGGTCCTCCAGGGGGAGGCGGGGAGCTGTTTTTT. It encodes CASSPGPPGGGGELFF.